These 11 T cell receptor beta chains were all obtained from the same sample, sequenced in a study of cytomegalovirus exposure and HLA in healthy donors. Produced via immunoSEQ multiplex PCR; TCRdb's table is partial and in-frame only. The data contain fewer than 200,000 clones, 85% of them seen just once; the ten biggest clones take up approximately 15%. The sequencing sample was made of PBMCs. The source is a man aged 18 to 35 in good health and CMV-seropositive.

The chain has TRBV7-2 and TRBJ2-1, with a possible D match to TRBD2 (6 bases). Germline V gene sequence: CDR1 SGHTA, CDR2 FQGNSA. V was shortened by 1 base and J by 6 bases, with 13 bases between the two germline ends. This CDR3 has 15 residues. The CDR3 protein is CASSLVAGSRNEQFF. The CDR3, as DNA: TGTGCCAGCAGCTTAGTTGCGGGGTCGCGCAATGAGCAGTTCTTC. The full variable domain, its missing parts supplied by reference TRBV7-2 and TRBJ2-1, is GAGVSQSPSNKVTEKGKDVELRCDPISGHTALYWYRQSLGQGLEFLIYFQGNSAPDKSGLPSDRFSAERTGGSVSTLTIQRTQQEDSAVYLCASSLVAGSRNEQFFGPGTRLTVL.

This chain links TRBV5-1 with TRBJ2-1; 12 bases are a match to TRBD2. Trimming at V came to 0 bases and at J to 8 bases, leaving 6 bases not matched to a gene. CDR1 is SGHRS, CDR2 YFSETQ, per germline. This CDR3 contains 16 residues. CDR3 coding DNA: TGCGCCAGCAGCTTGGGGACTAGCGGGGAGGGGGATGAGCAGTTCTTC. This sequence encodes CASSLGTSGEGDEQFF.

This rearrangement joins TRBV9 to TRBJ2-2, with 9 bases identical to TRBD1. The germline gives CDR1 SGDLS, CDR2 YYNGEE. CDR3 length: 15 residues. V trimming: 4 bases; J trimming: 4 bases; junction bases outside the gene matches: 5. The CDR3 loop is CASSPTGGSTGELFF. The DNA of the CDR3 is TGTGCCAGCAGCCCGACAGGGGGTAGCACCGGGGAGCTGTTTTTT.

The rearrangement links TRBV27 to TRBJ2-3, with a weak D call TRBD1 (6 bases). CDR1 MNHEY and CDR2 SMNVEV come from the germline V gene (reference sequence). Trimming pared 7 bases from V and 3 bases from J, leaving 17 bases between. The CDR3 sequence is 15 residues long. The DNA for the CDR3 is TGTGCCAGCACCTTGTGGGGCAGGGGAACAGATACGCAGTATTTT. Its protein product is CASTLWGRGTDTQYF.

The rearrangement links TRBV6-1 to TRBJ1-5; 11 bases map to TRBD1. This CDR3 contains 16 residues. Germline V CDR1 and CDR2: MNHNS, SASEGT. After removal of 1 base from V and 7 bases from J, the junction contained 6 bases not matched to a gene. CDR3 DNA sequence: TGTGCCAGCAGTGAAGGGACAGGGGGCGCAAGGCAGCCCCAGCATTTT. Encoded protein: CASSEGTGGARQPQHF.

The chain uses TRBV28 and TRBJ2-4; 7 nucleotides line up with TRBD1. Germline trimming cut 5 bases from V and 3 bases from J; bases unmatched to any gene: 7. Germline CDR1 MDHEN, CDR2 SYDVKM. CDR3 length equals 15 residues. CDR3 residues: CASSPGQSVKNIQYF. The DNA of the CDR3 is TGTGCCAGCAGTCCGGGACAGTCCGTCAAAAACATTCAGTACTTC.

The V and J genes are TRBV2 and TRBJ2-3; TRBD2 matches 9 bases. Trimming at V came to 8 bases and at J to 4 bases, leaving 13 bases not matched to a gene. Germline V lookup: CDR1 SNHLY, CDR2 FYNNEI. The CDR3 has 16 residues. CDR3 in amino acids: CASQSRGGYSPDTQYF. The CDR3 DNA reads as TGTGCCAGCCAATCGCGGGGGGGCTACTCCCCAGATACGCAGTATTTT. The complete variable domain, with remaining parts taken from reference TRBV2 and TRBJ2-3, reads EPEVTQTPSHQVTQMGQEVILRCVPISNHLYFYWYRQILGQKVEFLVSFYNNEISEKSEIFDDQFSVERPDGSNFTLKIRSTKLEDSAMYFCASQSRGGYSPDTQYFGPGTRLTVL.

The chain carries TRBV5-4 and TRBJ2-5, with TRBD1 matching 8 bases. CDR3 size: 14 residues. The V segment lost 2 bases and the J segment 1 base; nucleotides outside the gene matches: 1. The germline V gene encodes CDR1 SGHNT and CDR2 YYREEE (reference sequence). In DNA form, the CDR3 reads TGTGCCAGCAGCTTACAGGGGGTCCAAGAGACCCAGTACTTC. It specifies CASSLQGVQETQYF.

The J gene is TRBJ2-5, the V gene TRBV27; 8 bases match TRBD2. The V segment lost 4 bases and the J segment 1 base; nucleotides outside the gene matches: 5. The CDR3 contains 15 residues. CDR1 is MNHEY and CDR2 is SMNVEV in the germline V gene (reference sequence). This chain's CDR3 is CASSSLAGTQETQYF. As DNA, the CDR3 is TGTGCCAGCAGTTCCCTAGCGGGTACCCAAGAGACCCAGTACTTC.

The V gene is TRBV30, the J gene TRBJ2-5; 9 bases agree with TRBD2. V was clipped by 2 bases and J by 5 bases; unmatched bases: 9. The length of the CDR3 is 15 residues. Germline V gene sequence: CDR1 GTSNPN, CDR2 SVGIG (reference sequence). CDR3 sequence reads: CAWSPNGGRAETQYF. For the CDR3, the DNA is TGTGCCTGGAGTCCAAACGGCGGGAGGGCTGAGACCCAGTACTTC.

This chain joins TRBV6-5 and TRBJ2-1; no clear D. Germline V gives CDR1 MNHEY, CDR2 SVGAGI. CDR3 length: 12 residues. Trimming stripped 7 bases from V and 9 bases from J, with 13 bases between. The CDR3 DNA follows: TGTGCCAGCACCCGTCCGGGTGGTGAGCAGTTCTTC. Translating it yields CASTRPGGEQFF.